This T cell receptor (beta chain) was identified in a study of early T cells in non-severe SARS-CoV-2 infection. Individual cDNA molecules received unique molecular identifiers during library preparation. TCRdb analysed the 5' RACE reads with MiXCR anew, one entry per CDR3 protein. The sample shows 45,000 to 50,000 distinct CDR3 sequences, 5.6% of them seen only once. Between the trimmed V and J ends, which lost 2 bases and 6 bases, there was a span of 4 bases. The CDR3 is made up of 12 amino acids. This clonotype was counted many times. Specimen: whole blood. The rearrangement uses TRBV12-3 or TRBV12-4 and TRBJ2-2; no clear D. The sequence was obtained from an adult who was a healthcare worker with PCR-confirmed SARS-CoV-2 infection or an uninfected control (not recorded which). The CDR3 sequence is CASSLWAGELFF. CDR3 bases: TGTGCCAGCAGTTTATGGGCCGGGGAGCTGTTTTTT.